This T cell receptor beta chain was found in a study of a mutant IDH1 vaccine in newly diagnosed glioma. At the level of the study: Onset of vaccination occurred 4-6 weeks following radiotherapy alone, or with temozolomide cycles. The therapy given earlier, which was standard therapy, consisted of radiotherapy, temozolomide, or both, and most of the patients received both. Findings of the study overall: Vaccination induced immune responses in 93.3% of patients.

The germline gives CDR1 MDHEN, CDR2 SYDVKM. The CDR3 contains 13 residues. V was shortened by 8 bases and J by 6 bases, with 11 bases between the two germline ends. The repertoire was sequenced with immunoSEQ multiplex PCR; TCRdb's copy has only in-frame clones and lacks some. The table lists under 150,000 clones, 90% of them singletons, with around 0.6% in the top ten. This clone has a handful of counts. Antigen specificity is unknown. As to time point: week 11, during vaccination. In the vaccine, a single dose held 300 ug of the mutant IDH1 20-mer peptide, along with topical imiquimod. There were new WHO grade 3 or 4 astrocytomas in the donors, and these were IDH1-mutant and ATRX-lost.

The chain joins TRBV28 to TRBJ1-6; no clear D gene. Specimen: PBMCs, collected from a glioma patient whose treatment included an IDH1 peptide vaccine. This clonotype was obtained from a woman aged 50 to 60 with glioma. This CDR3 reads CASGGQLNSPLHF. Written as DNA, the CDR3 is TGTGCCAGCGGCGGTCAACTTAATTCACCCCTCCACTTT.